The 12 T cell receptor beta chains reported below all come from one sample, sequenced in a study of blood T cell repertoires in COVID-19. Clones were sequenced by immunoSEQ multiplex PCR, and TCRdb holds only the in-frame ones, with some missing. The data contain around 240,000 clones, about 80% of them singletons. The specimen was peripheral blood. These receptors came from a woman of 80 years or more with acute or convalescent COVID-19.

The chain combines TRBV4-3 with TRBJ2-7; D ambiguous. The CDR3 sequence is 15 residues long. CDR1 LGHNA and CDR2 YSLEER come from the germline V gene. V was cut by 1 base and J by 5 bases, with 15 bases left in between. This CDR3 reads CASSQVADPRNEQYF. The CDR3 DNA reads as TGCGCCAGCAGCCAAGTTGCGGATCCTCGGAACGAGCAGTACTTC.

The V and J genes are TRBV28 and TRBJ2-7, with 9 nucleotides matching TRBD2. After removal of 6 bases from V and 2 bases from J, the junction contained 8 bases not matched to a gene. Germline values: CDR1 MDHEN, CDR2 SYDVKM. The CDR3 is made up of 15 amino acids. The chain's CDR3 is CASSLAGAGTYEQYF. In DNA, the CDR3 is TGTGCCAGCAGCTTAGCGGGAGCGGGGACCTACGAGCAGTACTTC. Using reference TRBV28 and TRBJ2-7 for the parts outside the CDR3, the full variable domain is DVKVTQSSRYLVKRTGEKVFLECVQDMDHENMFWYRQDPGLGLRLIYFSYDVKMKEKGDIPEGYSVSREKKERFSLILESASTNQTSMYLCASSLAGAGTYEQYFGPGTRLTVT.

This clone was detected only once. V and J are TRBV27 and TRBJ2-7, with D unclear. The CDR3 is made up of 15 amino acids. The ends were cut back, 0 bases at V and 2 bases at J, with 11 bases in the middle. CDR1 is MNHEY and CDR2 is SMNVEV in the germline V gene (reference sequence). The DNA for the CDR3 is TGTGCCAGCAGTTTATCGAACGGTGGAGCCTACGAGCAGTACTTC. Its translation is CASSLSNGGAYEQYF.

This chain joins TRBV29-1 and TRBJ1-1, with no clear D. V lost 6 bases and J lost 1, with 12 bases in between. This CDR3 spans 13 amino acids. Germline lookup yields CDR1 SQVTM and CDR2 ANQGSEA. The CDR3 region has the DNA TGCAGCGTACTTAGCGCAGGGAACACTGAAGCTTTCTTT. Translated, it gives CSVLSAGNTEAFF.

V is TRBV14 and J is TRBJ1-1; no reliable D call. This CDR3 region has 14 residues. V dropped 2 bases and J dropped 5 bases, with 12 bases sitting between them. Germline values: CDR1 SGHDN, CDR2 FVKESK. The CDR3 region is CASSQQVGRTEAFF. The CDR3 DNA reads TGTGCCAGCAGCCAACAGGTGGGGAGGACTGAAGCTTTCTTT.

The chain links TRBV15 to TRBJ1-1, with 7 bases lining up with TRBD1. V dropped 3 bases and J dropped 4; count of bases not matched to a gene: 5. CDR3 length: 14 amino acids. Germline loops: CDR1 LNHNV, CDR2 YYDKDF (reference sequence). CDR3 amino acids: CATSRGDRVTEAFF. The CDR3 coding sequence is TGTGCCACCAGCAGGGGAGACAGGGTCACTGAAGCTTTCTTT.

In nucleotides, the CDR3 is TGTGCCAGCAGCTTAACCCCAGGGGTGAGCGCAGATACGCAGTATTTT. It codes for CASSLTPGVSADTQYF. The V call is TRBV7-3, the J call TRBJ2-3; D possibly corresponds to TRBD1 (6 bases). CDR3 length: 16 amino acids. Trimming removed 0 bases at V and 4 bases at J, with 14 bases between. Germline CDR1 and CDR2: SGHTA and FQGTGA.

This chain links TRBV4-2 with TRBJ2-4, with TRBD2 identical over 7 bases. Germline CDR1 LGHNA, CDR2 YNFKEQ. The CDR3 has 17 amino acids. With 0 bases clipped from V and 0 bases from J, the junction kept 5 bases outside the gene matches. For the CDR3, the DNA is TGTGCCAGCAGCCAAGAAGCGCTAGCGGTAGCCAAAAACATTCAGTACTTC. As protein: CASSQEALAVAKNIQYF.

The chain combines TRBV20-1 with TRBJ1-1, with D perhaps matching TRBD1 (5 bases). The CDR3 is made up of 11 amino acids. Germline V lookup: CDR1 DFQATT, CDR2 SNEGSKA (reference sequence). The V end was cut by 3 bases, the J end by 4 bases, with 6 bases between. The CDR3 DNA is TGCAGTGCTAGGGGGCCCACTGAAGCTTTCTTT. Translation gives CSARGPTEAFF.

This clone was picked up a small number of times. CDR3 DNA sequence: TGTGCCAGCAGGGGACCGGGACAGGGGGGGTTGGAGCAGTTCTTC. Amino acids: CASRGPGQGGLEQFF. The J gene is TRBJ2-1, the V gene TRBV28; TRBD1 matches 11 bases. The V gene's germline CDR1 is MDHEN and CDR2 SYDVKM. The length of the CDR3 is 15 residues. V gave up 6 bases and J gave up 10 bases; unmatched junction bases: 11.

The chain couples TRBV5-1 to TRBJ1-1; a weak D match, TRBD1 (6 bases). This CDR3 spans 13 amino acids. Trimming pared 4 bases from V and 3 bases from J, leaving 10 bases between. Germline loops: CDR1 SGHRS, CDR2 YFSETQ. Here the CDR3 DNA reads TGCGCCAGCAGCAGACCAGGGGACACTGAAGCTTTCTTT. It encodes CASSRPGDTEAFF.

The chain links TRBV6-5 to TRBJ2-5; the match to TRBD2 covers 8 bases. CDR1 MNHEY and CDR2 SVGAGI come from the germline V gene. The V gene end was trimmed by 0 bases and the J gene end by 5 bases; junction bases not matched to a gene: 5. The CDR3 spans 15 residues. The CDR3 region has the DNA TGTGCCAGCAGTTACTCGACCCGGGAGGGCGAGACCCAGTACTTC. Its translation is CASSYSTREGETQYF.